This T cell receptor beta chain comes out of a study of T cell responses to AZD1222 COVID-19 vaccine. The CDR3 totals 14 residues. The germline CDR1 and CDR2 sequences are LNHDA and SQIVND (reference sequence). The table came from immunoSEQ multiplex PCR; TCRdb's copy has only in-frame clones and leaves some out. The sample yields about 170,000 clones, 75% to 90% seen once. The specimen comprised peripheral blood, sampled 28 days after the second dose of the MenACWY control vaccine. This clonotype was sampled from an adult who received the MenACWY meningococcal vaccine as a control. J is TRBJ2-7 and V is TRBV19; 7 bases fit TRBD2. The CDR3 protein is CTSSVGGPGSEQYF. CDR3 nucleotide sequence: TGTACCTCTTCGGTGGGAGGGCCTGGATCCGAGCAGTACTTC. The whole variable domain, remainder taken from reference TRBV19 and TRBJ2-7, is DGGITQSPKYLFRKEGQNVTLSCEQNLNHDAMYWYRQDPGQGLRLIYYSQIVNDFQKGDIAEGYSVSREKKESFPLTVTSAQKNPTAFYLCTSSVGGPGSEQYFGPGTRLTVT.